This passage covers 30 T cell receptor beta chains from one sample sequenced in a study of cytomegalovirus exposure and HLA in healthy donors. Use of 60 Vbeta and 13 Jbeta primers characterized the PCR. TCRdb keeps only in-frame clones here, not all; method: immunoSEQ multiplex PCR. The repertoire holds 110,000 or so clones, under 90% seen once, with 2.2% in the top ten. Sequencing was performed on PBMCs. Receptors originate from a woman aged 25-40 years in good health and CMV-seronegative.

The CDR3 nucleotides are TGTGCCAGCAGTTTCTCCGGGACAGGGCCACTCTACGAGCAGTACTTC. It encodes CASSFSGTGPLYEQYF. The rearrangement links TRBV27 to TRBJ2-7; 9 bases match TRBD1. The germline gives CDR1 MNHEY, CDR2 SMNVEV (reference sequence). CDR3 size: 16 residues. Germline trimming cut 3 bases from V and 3 bases from J; bases unmatched to any gene: 9.

DNA for the CDR3: TGTGCCAGCAGTTACTCTAGCGGGAGGGGGACGGTTACGCAGTATTTT. Protein: CASSYSSGRGTVTQYF. The V gene is TRBV6-5, the J gene TRBJ2-3, with 11 bases identical to TRBD2. CDR3 length: 16 residues. In germline, CDR1 is MNHEY, CDR2 SVGAGI. The V gene end was trimmed by 0 bases and the J gene end by 8 bases; junction bases not matched to a gene: 7.

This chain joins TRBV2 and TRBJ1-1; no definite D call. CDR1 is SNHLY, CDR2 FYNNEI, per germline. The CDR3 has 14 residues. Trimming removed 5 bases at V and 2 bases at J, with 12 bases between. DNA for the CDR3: TGTGCCAGCAGTTTTACCGACATTAACACTGAAGCTTTCTTT. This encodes CASSFTDINTEAFF.

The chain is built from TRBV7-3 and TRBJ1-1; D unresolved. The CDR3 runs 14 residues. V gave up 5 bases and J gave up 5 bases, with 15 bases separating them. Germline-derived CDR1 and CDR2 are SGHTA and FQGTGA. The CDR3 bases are TGTGCCAGCAGCCCACGGGCGGGAGGGACTGAAGCTTTCTTT. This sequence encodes CASSPRAGGTEAFF.

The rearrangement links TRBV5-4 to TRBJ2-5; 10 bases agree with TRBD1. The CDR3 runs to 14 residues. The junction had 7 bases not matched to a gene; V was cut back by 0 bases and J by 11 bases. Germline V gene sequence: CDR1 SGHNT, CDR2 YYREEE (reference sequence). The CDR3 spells CASSLGQGANEQYF. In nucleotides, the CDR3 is TGTGCCAGCAGCTTGGGACAGGGGGCGAATGAGCAGTACTTC. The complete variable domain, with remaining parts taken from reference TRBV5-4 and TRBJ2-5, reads ETGVTQSPTHLIKTRGQQVTLRCSSQSGHNTVSWYQQALGQGPQFIFQYYREEENGRGNFPPRFSGLQFPNYSSELNVNALELDDSALYLCASSLGQGANEQYFGPGTRLLVL.

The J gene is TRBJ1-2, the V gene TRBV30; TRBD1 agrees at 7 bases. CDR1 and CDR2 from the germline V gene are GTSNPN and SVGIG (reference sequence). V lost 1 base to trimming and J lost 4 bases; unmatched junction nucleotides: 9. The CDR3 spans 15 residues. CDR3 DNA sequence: TGTGCCTGGAGTGAGCACCGACAGGGCCCCTATGGCTACACCTTC. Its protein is CAWSEHRQGPYGYTF.

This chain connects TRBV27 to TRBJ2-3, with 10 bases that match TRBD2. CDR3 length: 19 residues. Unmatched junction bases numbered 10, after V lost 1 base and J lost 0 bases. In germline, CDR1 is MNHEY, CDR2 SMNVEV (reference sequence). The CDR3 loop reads CASSLLVAGGGLSTDTQYF. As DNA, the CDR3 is TGTGCCAGCAGTTTATTAGTAGCGGGAGGCGGGCTTAGCACAGATACGCAGTATTTT.

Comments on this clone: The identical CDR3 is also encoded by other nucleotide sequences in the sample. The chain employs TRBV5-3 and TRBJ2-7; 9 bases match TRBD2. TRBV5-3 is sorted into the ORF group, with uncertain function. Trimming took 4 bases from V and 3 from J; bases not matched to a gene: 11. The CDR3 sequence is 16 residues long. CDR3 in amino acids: CARSKLGLATIYEQYF. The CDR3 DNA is TGTGCCAGAAGCAAACTTGGACTAGCGACCATCTACGAGCAGTACTTC.

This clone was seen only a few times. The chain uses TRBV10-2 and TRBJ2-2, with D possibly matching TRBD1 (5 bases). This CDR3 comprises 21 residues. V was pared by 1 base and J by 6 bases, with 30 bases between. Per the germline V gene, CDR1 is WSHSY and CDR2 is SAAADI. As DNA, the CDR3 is TGCGCCAGCAGTGAGTTCCCCCCAACCGACCCAGGGCGGAGTCGGCCCGGGGAGCTGTTTTTT. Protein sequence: CASSEFPPTDPGRSRPGELFF.

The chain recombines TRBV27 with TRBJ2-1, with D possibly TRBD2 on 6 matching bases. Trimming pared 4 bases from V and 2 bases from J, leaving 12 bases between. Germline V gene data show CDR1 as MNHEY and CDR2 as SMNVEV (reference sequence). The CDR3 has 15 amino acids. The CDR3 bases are TGTGCCAGCAGTTCCAGGACTACCCCCTACAATGAGCAGTTCTTC. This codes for CASSSRTTPYNEQFF.

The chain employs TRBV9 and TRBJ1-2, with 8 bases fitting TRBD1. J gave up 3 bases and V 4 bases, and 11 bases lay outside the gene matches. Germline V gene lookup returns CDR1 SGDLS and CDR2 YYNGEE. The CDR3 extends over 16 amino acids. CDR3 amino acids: CASSPGTGLLDYGYTF. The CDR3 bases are TGTGCCAGCAGCCCAGGGACAGGCCTCCTAGACTATGGCTACACCTTC.

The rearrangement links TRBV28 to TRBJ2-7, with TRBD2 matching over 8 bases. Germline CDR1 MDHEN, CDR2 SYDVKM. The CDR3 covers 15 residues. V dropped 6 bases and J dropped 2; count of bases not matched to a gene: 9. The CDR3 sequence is CASSDSGATTYEQYF. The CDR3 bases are TGTGCCAGCAGCGATAGCGGGGCTACCACCTACGAGCAGTACTTC. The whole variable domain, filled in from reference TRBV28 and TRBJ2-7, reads DVKVTQSSRYLVKRTGEKVFLECVQDMDHENMFWYRQDPGLGLRLIYFSYDVKMKEKGDIPEGYSVSREKKERFSLILESASTNQTSMYLCASSDSGATTYEQYFGPGTRLTVT.

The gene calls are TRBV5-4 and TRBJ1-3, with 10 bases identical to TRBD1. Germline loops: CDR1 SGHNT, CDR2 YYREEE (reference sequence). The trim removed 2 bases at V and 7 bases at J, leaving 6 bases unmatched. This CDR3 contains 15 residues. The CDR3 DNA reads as TGTGCCAGCAGCTTAACGACAGGGGGCAAGAACACCATATATTTT. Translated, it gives CASSLTTGGKNTIYF.

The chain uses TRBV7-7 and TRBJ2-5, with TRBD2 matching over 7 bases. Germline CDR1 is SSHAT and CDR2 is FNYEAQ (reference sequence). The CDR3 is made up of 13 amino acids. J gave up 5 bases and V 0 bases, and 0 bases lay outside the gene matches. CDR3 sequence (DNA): TGTGCCAGCAGCTTAGCGGGAGGGGAGACCCAGTACTTC. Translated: CASSLAGGETQYF.

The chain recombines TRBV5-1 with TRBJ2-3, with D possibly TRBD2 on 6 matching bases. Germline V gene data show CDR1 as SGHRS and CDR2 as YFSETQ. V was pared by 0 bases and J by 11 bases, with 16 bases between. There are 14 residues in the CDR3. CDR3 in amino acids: CASSLGGGEFRQYF. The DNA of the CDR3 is TGCGCCAGCAGCTTGGGTGGAGGGGAGTTTAGGCAGTATTTT.

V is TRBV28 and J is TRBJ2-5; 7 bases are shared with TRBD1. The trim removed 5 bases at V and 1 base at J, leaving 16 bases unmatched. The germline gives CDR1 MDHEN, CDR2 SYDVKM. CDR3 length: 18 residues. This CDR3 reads CASSPSLGTQGVQETQYF. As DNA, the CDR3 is TGTGCCAGCAGTCCGTCCCTGGGGACCCAGGGGGTCCAAGAGACCCAGTACTTC.

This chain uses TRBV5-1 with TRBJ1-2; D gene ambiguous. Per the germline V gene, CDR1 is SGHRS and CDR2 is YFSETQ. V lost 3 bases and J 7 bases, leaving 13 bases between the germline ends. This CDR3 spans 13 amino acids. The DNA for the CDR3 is TGCGCCAGCAGCTCAGACAACGCGGGTGGCTACACCTTC. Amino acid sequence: CASSSDNAGGYTF.

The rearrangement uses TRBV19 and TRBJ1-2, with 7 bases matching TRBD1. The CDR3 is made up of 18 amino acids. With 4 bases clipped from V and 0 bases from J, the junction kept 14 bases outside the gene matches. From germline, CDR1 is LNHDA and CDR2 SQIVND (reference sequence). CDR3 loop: CASSKNRGLSAANYGYTF. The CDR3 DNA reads TGTGCCAGTAGTAAAAACAGGGGCCTATCTGCTGCTAACTATGGCTACACCTTC.

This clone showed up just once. CDR3 in amino acids: CASMPAGAPYEQYF. DNA of the CDR3: TGTGCCAGCATGCCCGCGGGTGCCCCCTACGAGCAGTACTTC. The V call is TRBV28, the J call TRBJ2-7; D is perhaps TRBD2 (5 bases). This CDR3 contains 14 residues. Trimming shortened V by 7 bases and J by 2 bases, and 15 bases separated the two germline ends. The germline CDR1 and CDR2 sequences are MDHEN and SYDVKM.

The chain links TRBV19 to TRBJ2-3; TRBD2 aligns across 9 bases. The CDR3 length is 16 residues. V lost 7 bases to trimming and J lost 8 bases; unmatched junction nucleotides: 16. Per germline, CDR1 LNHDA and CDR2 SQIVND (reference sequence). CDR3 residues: CASKPKLRTSESTQYF. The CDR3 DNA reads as TGTGCCAGTAAGCCCAAGCTGAGGACTAGCGAGTCTACGCAGTATTTT.

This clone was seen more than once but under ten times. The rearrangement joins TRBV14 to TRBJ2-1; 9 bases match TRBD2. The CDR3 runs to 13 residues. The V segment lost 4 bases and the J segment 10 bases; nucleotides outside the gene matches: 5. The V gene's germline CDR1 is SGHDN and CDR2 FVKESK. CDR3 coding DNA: TGTGCCAGCAGCCCCTTTAGCGGGAGAGAGCAGTTCTTC. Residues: CASSPFSGREQFF.

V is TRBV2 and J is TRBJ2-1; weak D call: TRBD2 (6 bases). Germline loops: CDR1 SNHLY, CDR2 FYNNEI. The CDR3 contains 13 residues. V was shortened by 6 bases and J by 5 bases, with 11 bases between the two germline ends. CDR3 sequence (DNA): TGTGCCAGCAGCCAGACTAGAAACAATGAGCAGTTCTTC. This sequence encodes CASSQTRNNEQFF.

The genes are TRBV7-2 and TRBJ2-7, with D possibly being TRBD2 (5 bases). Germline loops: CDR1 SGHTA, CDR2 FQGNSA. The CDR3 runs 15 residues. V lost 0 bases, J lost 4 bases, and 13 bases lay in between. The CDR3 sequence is CASSLAGVEGYEQYF. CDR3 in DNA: TGTGCCAGCAGCTTAGCCGGGGTGGAAGGATACGAGCAGTACTTC. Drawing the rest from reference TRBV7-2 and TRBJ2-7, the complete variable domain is GAGVSQSPSNKVTEKGKDVELRCDPISGHTALYWYRQSLGQGLEFLIYFQGNSAPDKSGLPSDRFSAERTGGSVSTLTIQRTQQEDSAVYLCASSLAGVEGYEQYFGPGTRLTVT.

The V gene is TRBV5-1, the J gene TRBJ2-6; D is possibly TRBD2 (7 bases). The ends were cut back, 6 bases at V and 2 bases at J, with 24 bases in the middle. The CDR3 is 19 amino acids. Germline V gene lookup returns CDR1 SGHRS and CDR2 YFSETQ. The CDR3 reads CASTPRLGGGSPGANVLTF. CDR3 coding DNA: TGCGCCAGCACCCCGCGGTTAGGGGGAGGGTCTCCTGGGGCCAACGTCCTGACTTTC.

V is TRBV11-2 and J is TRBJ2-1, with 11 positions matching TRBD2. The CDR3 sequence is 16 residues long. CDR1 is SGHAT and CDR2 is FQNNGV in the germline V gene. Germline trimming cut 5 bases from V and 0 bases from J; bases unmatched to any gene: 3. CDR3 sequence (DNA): TGTGCCAGCAGCATTAGCGGGAGGGCCTCCTACAATGAGCAGTTCTTC. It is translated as CASSISGRASYNEQFF.

This CDR3 reads CASSTTTGTGALETQYF. The CDR3 DNA follows: TGTGCCAGTAGTACTACTACCGGGACAGGGGCCCTAGAGACCCAGTACTTC. The rearrangement uses TRBV19 and TRBJ2-5, with TRBD1 matching over 10 bases. Germline CDR1 is LNHDA and CDR2 is SQIVND (reference sequence). This CDR3 region has 17 residues. V lost 4 bases to trimming and J lost 4 bases; unmatched junction nucleotides: 12.

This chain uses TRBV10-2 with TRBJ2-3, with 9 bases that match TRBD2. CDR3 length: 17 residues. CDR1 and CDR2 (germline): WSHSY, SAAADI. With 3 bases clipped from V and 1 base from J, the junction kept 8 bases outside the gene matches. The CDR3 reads CASSEVWASGGTDTQYF. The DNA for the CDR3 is TGCGCCAGCAGTGAAGTATGGGCTAGCGGGGGCACAGATACGCAGTATTTT.

DNA of the CDR3: TGTGCCAGCAGTTTAGACGCGGCTCGCTCCTACGAGCAGTACTTC. It translates to CASSLDAARSYEQYF. V usage is TRBV27 and J usage is TRBJ2-7, with D unresolved. The CDR3 covers 15 residues. V was pared by 2 bases and J by 0 bases, with 11 bases between. Germline V gene lookup returns CDR1 MNHEY and CDR2 SMNVEV (reference sequence).

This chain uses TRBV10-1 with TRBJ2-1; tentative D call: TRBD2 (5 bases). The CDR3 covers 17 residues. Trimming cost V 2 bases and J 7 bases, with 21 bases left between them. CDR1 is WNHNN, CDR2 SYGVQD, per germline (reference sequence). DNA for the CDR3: TGCGCCAGCAGTGAGAAGTTACGGGCTAGCAAGTTGAATGAGCAGTTCTTC. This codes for CASSEKLRASKLNEQFF.

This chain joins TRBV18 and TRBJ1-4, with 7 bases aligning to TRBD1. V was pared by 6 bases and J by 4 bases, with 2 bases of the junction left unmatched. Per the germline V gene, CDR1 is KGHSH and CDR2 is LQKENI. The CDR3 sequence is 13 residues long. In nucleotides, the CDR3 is TGTGCCAGCTCTAGGGACAGTAATGAAAAACTGTTTTTT. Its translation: CASSRDSNEKLFF. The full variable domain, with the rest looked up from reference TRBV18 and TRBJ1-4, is NAGVMQNPRHLVRRRGQEARLRCSPMKGHSHVYWYRQLPEEGLKFMVYLQKENIIDESGMPKERFSAEFPKEGPSILRIQQVVRGDSAAYFCASSRDSNEKLFFGSGTQLSVL.